This T cell receptor (beta chain) was sequenced for a study of CD8+ T cells in alopecia areata. Documented treatment: oral pan-JAK inhibitor, 5-10 mg twice daily. Sequencing relied on a cDNA template that was reverse transcribed from extracted RNA. Libraries were prepared by immunoSEQ multiplex PCR; TCRdb keeps only in-frame clonotypes and omits some of them. The profile covers approximately 200,000 clones, with roughly 60% appearing a single time and 5.5% taken by the ten largest. Sequenced material: CD4+ T cells sorted from blood, taken at week 24, from a patient treated with tofacitinib. This sequence was found in a human donor with alopecia areata.

The CDR3 DNA sequence: TGTGCCAGCGCCAAGATAGCGGGAGGGCCCCACGAGCAGTACTTC. Protein sequence: CASAKIAGGPHEQYF. V usage is TRBV27 and J usage is TRBJ2-7; TRBD2 matches 11 bases. Germline values: CDR1 MNHEY, CDR2 SMNVEV (reference sequence). This CDR3 is 15 amino acids long. V shed 8 bases and J 5 bases; nucleotides not matched to a gene: 11.